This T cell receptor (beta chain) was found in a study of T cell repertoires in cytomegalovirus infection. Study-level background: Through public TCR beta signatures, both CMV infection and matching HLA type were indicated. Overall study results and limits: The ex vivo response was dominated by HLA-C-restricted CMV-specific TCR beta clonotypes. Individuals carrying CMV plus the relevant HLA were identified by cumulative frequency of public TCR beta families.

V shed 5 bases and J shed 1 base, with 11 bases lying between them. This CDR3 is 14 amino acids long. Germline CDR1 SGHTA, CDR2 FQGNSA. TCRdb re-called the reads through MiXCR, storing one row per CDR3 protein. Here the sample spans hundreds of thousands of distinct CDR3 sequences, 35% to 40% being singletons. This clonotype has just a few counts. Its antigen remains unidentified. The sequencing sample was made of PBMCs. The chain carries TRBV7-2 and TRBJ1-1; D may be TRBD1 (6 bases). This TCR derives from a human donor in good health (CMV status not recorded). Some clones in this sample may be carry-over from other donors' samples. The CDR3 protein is CASSTQTGNTEAFF. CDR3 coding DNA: TGTGCCAGCAGCACCCAGACAGGGAACACTGAAGCTTTCTTT.